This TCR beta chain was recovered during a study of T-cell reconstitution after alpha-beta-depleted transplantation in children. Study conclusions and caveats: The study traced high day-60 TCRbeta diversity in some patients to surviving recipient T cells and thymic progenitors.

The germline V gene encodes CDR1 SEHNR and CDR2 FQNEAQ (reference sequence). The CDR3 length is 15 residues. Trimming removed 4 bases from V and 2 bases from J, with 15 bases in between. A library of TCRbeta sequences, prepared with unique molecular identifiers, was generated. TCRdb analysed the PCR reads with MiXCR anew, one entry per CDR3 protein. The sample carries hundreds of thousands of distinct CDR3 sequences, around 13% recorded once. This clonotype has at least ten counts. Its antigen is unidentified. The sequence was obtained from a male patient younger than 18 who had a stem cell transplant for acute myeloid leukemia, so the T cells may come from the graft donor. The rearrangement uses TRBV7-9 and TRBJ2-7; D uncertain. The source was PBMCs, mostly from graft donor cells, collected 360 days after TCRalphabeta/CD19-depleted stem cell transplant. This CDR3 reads CASSSGSALTYEQYF. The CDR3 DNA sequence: TGTGCCAGCAGCTCCGGCAGTGCCCTAACCTACGAGCAGTACTTC.